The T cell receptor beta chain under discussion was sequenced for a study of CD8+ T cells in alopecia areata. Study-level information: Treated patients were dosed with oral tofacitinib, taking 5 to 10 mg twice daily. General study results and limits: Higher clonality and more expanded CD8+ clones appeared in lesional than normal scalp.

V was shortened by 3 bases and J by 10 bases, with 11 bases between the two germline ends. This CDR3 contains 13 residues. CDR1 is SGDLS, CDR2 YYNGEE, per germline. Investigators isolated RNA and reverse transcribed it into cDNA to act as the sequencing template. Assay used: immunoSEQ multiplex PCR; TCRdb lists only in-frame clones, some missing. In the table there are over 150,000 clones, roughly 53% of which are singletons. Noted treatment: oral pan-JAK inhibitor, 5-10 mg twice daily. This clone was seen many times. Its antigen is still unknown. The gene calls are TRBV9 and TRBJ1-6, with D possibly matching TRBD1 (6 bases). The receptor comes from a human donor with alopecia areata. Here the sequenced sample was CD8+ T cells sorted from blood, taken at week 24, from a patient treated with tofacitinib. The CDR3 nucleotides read TGTGCCAGCAGCGCGGCGACAGGATCACCCCTCCACTTT. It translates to CASSAATGSPLHF.